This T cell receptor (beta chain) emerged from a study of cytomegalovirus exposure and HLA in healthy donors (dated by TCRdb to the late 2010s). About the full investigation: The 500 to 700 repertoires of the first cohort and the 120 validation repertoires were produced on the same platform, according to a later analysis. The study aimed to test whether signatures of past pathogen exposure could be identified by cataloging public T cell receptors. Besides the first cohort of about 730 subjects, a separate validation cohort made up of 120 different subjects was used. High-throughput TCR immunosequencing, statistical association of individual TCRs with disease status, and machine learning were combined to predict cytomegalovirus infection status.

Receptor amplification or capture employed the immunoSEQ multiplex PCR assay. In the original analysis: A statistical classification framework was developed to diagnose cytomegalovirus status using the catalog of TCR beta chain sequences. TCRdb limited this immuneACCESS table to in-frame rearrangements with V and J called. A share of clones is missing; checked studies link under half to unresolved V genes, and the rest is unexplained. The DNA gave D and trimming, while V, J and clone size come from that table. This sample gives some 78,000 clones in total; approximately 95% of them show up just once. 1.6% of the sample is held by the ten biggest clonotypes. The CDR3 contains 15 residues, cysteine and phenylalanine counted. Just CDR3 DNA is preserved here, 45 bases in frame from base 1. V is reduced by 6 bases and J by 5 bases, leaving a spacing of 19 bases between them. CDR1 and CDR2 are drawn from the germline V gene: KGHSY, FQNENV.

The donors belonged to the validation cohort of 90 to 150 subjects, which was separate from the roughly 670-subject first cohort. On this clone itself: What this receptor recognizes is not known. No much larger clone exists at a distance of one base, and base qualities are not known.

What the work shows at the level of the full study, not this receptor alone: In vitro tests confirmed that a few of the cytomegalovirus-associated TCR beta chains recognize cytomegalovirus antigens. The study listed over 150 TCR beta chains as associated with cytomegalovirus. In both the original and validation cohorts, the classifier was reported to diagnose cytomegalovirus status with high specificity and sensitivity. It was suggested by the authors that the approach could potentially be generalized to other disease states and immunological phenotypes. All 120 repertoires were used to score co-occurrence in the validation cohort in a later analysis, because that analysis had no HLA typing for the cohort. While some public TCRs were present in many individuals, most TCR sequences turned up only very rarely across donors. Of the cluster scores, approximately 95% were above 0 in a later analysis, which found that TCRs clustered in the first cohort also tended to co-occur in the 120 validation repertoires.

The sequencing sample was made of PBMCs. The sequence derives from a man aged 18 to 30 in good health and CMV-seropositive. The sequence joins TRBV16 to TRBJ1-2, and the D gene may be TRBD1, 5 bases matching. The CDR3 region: CASSALSTGDYGYTF. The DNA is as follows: TGTGCCAGCAGTGCATTGTCTACAGGCGATTATGGCTACACCTTC.